These T cell receptor beta chains were read from a single sample in a study of Ad26.COV2.S vaccination and SARS-CoV-2 variants. Profiled with immunoSEQ multiplex PCR; TCRdb holds only in-frame clones, not every one. The table lists roughly 300,000 clones, less than 90% of them singletons. The material sequenced was peripheral blood, taken in a trial of Ad26.COV2.S vaccine versus placebo. The receptor set was obtained from a person aged 18-60 years who received the Ad26.COV2.S COVID-19 vaccine or a placebo. Both conserved end residues are part of each CDR3.

j_gene | len | v_gene | CDR3aa
TRBJ2-7 | 14 | TRBV7-3 | CASSLSAGSYEQYF
TRBJ2-5 | 14 | TRBV27 | CASPDGREGETQYF
TRBJ2-7 | 15 | TRBV7-9 | CASTILSGGRDEQYF
TRBJ1-2 | 14 | TRBV30 | CAWSALGGHYGYTF
TRBJ2-1 | 12 | TRBV5-4 | CASSTDIHEQFF
TRBJ2-7 | 14 | TRBV9 | CASSVATSGGEQYF
TRBJ1-1 | 11 | TRBV30 | CAWSVDSEAFF
TRBJ1-6 | 14 | TRBV18 | CASSRSSYNSPLHF
TRBJ2-2 | 16 | TRBV5-5 | CASSLVAGGNTGELFF
TRBJ2-7 | 13 | TRBV7-8 | CASSLSTAYEQYF
TRBJ2-7 | 14 | TRBV7-2 | CASSLGRERYEQYF
TRBJ2-7 | 14 | TRBV25-1 | CASSDPGLVNEQYF
TRBJ1-4 | 17 | TRBV4-2 | CASSPQAPPASDEKLFF
TRBJ1-2 | 16 | TRBV3-1/TRBV3-2 | CASSQGKGTGTYGYTF
TRBJ2-3 | 13 | TRBV6-2/TRBV6-3 | CASSYFRKDTQYF
TRBJ2-7 | 11 | TRBV30 | CAWSKRSEQYF
TRBJ2-5 | 15 | TRBV27 | CASTLSGGVQETQYF
TRBJ1-1 | 13 | TRBV5-1 | CASSLGAGTEAFF
TRBJ1-6 | 18 | TRBV6-2/TRBV6-3 | CASNPDSLFGSYNSPLHF
TRBJ2-2 | 15 | TRBV6-2/TRBV6-3 | CASSLGLVSTGELFF
TRBJ1-5 | 13 | TRBV30 | CAWGNRGDQPQHF
TRBJ2-3 | 14 | TRBV5-1 | CASSLSTDTDTQYF
TRBJ2-2 | 15 | TRBV27 | CASRGVQTNTGELFF
TRBJ2-1 | 14 | TRBV15 | CATILAGRYNEQFF
TRBJ1-6 | 15 | TRBV27 | CASSLTGLGNSPLHF
TRBJ2-1 | 13 | TRBV5-1 | CASSLQGWNEQFF
TRBJ2-2 | 16 | TRBV5-6 | CASSLLTGAGTGELFF
TRBJ1-2 | 13 | TRBV2 | CASSDQGAGGYTF
TRBJ2-7 | 14 | TRBV10-3 | CAISGQGSSYEQYF
TRBJ1-6 | 15 | TRBV24-1 | CATSDLRRGNSPLHF
TRBJ1-4 | 15 | TRBV14 | CASSPLGAPGEKLFF
TRBJ1-4 | 13 | TRBV11-1 | CASGGENNEKLFF
TRBJ1-1 | 14 | TRBV14 | CASSLAVTTTEAFF
TRBJ2-5 | 15 | TRBV12-2 | CASRDYRKVQETQYF
TRBJ2-5 | 15 | TRBV7-9 | CASSLAKGPQETQYF
TRBJ2-2 | 14 | TRBV7-3 | CASSLREYTGELFF
TRBJ1-4 | 15 | TRBV15 | CATSTYTPRREKLFF
TRBJ2-5 | 16 | TRBV5-1 | CASSPDPSLPQGTQYF
TRBJ2-2 | 14 | TRBV28 | CAISVGGTAGELFF
TRBJ1-2 | 17 | TRBV3-1/TRBV3-2 | CASSHLDPTGSGYGYTF
TRBJ1-1 | 14 | TRBV7-9 | CASSLGGALGEAFF
TRBJ2-2 | 15 | TRBV30 | CAWSVRQVVTGELFF
TRBJ1-5 | 13 | TRBV29-1 | CSVEEQYNQPQHF
TRBJ2-7 | 13 | TRBV6-5 | CASFSGTYYEQYF
TRBJ2-7 | 14 | TRBV27 | CASSLGQGLGEQYF
TRBJ2-7 | 11 | TRBV25-1 | CASSVGYEQYF
TRBJ2-1 | 15 | TRBV12-5 | CASGPTSGGVSEQFF
TRBJ2-3 | 14 | TRBV11-3 | CASSLGARTDTQYF
TRBJ1-5 | 17 | TRBV18 | CASSPGGRFASPQPQHF
TRBJ1-2 | 14 | TRBV4-3 | CASSQGTGISGYTF
TRBJ1-1 | 12 | TRBV12-3/TRBV12-4 | CASSSTGIEAFF
TRBJ2-1 | 16 | TRBV11-2 | CASSLPRVPTYNEQFF
TRBJ2-7 | 15 | TRBV7-3 | CASSPSEGFSYEQYF
TRBJ2-3 | 11 | TRBV19 | CASRRLNTQYF